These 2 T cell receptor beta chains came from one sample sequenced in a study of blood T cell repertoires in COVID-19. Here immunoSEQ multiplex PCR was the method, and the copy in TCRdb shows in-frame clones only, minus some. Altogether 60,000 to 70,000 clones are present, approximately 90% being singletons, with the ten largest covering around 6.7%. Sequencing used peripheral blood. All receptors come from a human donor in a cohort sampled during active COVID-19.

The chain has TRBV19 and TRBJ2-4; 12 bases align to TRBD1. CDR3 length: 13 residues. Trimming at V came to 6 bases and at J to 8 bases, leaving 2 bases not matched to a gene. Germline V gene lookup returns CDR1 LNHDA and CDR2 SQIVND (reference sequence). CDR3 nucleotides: TGTGCCAGTAGGGGACAGGGGGCGGACATTCAGTACTTC. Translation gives CASRGQGADIQYF.

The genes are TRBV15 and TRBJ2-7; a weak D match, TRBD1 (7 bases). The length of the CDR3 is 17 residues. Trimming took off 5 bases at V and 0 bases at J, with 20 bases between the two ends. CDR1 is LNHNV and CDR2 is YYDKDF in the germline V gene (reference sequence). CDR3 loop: CATSEYSGGTPSYEQYF. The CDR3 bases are TGTGCCACCAGCGAGTATTCAGGGGGGACTCCCTCCTACGAGCAGTACTTC.